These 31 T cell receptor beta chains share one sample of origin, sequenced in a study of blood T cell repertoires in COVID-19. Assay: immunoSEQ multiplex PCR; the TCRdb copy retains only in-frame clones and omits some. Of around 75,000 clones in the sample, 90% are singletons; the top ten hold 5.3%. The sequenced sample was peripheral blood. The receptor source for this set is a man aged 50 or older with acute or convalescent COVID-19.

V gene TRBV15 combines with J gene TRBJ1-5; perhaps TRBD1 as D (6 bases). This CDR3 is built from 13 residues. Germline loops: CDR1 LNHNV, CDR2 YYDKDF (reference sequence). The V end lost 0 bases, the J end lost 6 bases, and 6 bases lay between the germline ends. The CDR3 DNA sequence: TGTGCCACCAGCAGAGACAGGGGTCAGCCCCAGCATTTT. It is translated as CATSRDRGQPQHF.

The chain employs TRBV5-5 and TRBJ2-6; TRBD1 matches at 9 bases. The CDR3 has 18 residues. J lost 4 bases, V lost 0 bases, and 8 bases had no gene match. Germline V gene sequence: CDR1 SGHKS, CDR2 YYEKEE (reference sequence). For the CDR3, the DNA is TGTGCCAGCAGCTTGGTGTCGGGACAGGGTAGCGGGGCCAACGTCCTGACTTTC. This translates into CASSLVSGQGSGANVLTF.

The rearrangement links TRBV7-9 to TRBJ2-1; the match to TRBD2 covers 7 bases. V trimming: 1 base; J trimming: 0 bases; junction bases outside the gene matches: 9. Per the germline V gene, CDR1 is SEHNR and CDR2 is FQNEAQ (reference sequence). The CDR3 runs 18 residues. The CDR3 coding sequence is TGTGCCAGCAGCTTAGTGAGTTTGCGGGAGAGCTCCTACAATGAGCAGTTCTTC. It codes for CASSLVSLRESSYNEQFF.

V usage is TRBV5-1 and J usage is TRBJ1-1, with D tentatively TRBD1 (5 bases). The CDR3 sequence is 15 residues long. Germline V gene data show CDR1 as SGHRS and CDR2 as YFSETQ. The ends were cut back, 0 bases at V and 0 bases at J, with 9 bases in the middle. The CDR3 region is CASSLEAGLNTEAFF. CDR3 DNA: TGCGCCAGCAGCTTGGAGGCAGGGTTGAACACTGAAGCTTTCTTT. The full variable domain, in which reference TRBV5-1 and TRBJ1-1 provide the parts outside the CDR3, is KAGVTQTPRYLIKTRGQQVTLSCSPISGHRSVSWYQQTPGQGLQFLFEYFSETQRNKGNFPGRFSGRQFSNSRSEMNVSTLELGDSALYLCASSLEAGLNTEAFFGQGTRLTVV.

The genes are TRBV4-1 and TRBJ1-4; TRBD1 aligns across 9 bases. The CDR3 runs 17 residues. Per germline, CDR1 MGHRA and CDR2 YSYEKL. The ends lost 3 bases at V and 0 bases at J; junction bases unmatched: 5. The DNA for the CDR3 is TGCGCCAGCAGCCATACAGGGGGCCTGGCAACTAATGAAAAACTGTTTTTT. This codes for CASSHTGGLATNEKLFF.

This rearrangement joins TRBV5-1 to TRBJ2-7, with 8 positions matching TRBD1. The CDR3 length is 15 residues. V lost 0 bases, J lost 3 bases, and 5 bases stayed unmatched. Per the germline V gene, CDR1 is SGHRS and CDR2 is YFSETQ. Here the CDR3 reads CASSLGQGAVYEQYF. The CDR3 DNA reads TGCGCCAGCAGCTTGGGGCAGGGGGCCGTCTACGAGCAGTACTTC.

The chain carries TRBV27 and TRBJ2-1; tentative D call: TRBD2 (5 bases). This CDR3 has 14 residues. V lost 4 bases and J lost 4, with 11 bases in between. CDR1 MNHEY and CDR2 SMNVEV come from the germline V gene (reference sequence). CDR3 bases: TGTGCCAGCAGTTCTGGACTGTTATACAATGAGCAGTTCTTC. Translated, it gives CASSSGLLYNEQFF.

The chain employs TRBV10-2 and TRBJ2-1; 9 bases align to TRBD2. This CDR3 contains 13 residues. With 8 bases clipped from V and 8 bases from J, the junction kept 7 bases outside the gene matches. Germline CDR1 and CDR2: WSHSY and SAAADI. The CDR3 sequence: CASLSGSGYEQFF. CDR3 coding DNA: TGCGCCAGCCTTAGCGGGAGTGGCTATGAGCAGTTCTTC.

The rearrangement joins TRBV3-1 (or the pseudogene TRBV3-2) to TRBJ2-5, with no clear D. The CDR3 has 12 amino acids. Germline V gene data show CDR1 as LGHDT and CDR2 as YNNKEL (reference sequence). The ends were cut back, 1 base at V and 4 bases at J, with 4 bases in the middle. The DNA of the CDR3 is TGTGCCAGCAGCCAAGGCAGAGAGACCCAGTACTTC. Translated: CASSQGRETQYF.

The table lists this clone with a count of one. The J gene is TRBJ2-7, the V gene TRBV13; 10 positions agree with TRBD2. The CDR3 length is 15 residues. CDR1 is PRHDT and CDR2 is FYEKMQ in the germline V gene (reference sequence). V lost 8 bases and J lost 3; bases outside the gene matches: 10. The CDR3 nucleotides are TGTGCCAGCTCTGGTAGCGGGAGGCCTAACTACGAGCAGTACTTC. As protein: CASSGSGRPNYEQYF.

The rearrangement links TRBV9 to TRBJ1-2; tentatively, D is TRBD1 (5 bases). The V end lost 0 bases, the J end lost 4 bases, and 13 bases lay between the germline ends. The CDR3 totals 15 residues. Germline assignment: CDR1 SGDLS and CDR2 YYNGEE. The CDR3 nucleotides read TGTGCCAGCAGCGTAGTCGGGGGGAGAGGCTATGGCTACACCTTC. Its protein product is CASSVVGGRGYGYTF.

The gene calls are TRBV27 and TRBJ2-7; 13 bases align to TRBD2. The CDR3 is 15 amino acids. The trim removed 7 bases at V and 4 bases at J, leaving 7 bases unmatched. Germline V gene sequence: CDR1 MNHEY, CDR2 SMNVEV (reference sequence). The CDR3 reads CASTKLAGGPYEQYF. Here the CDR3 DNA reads TGTGCCAGCACTAAACTAGCGGGAGGGCCATACGAGCAGTACTTC.

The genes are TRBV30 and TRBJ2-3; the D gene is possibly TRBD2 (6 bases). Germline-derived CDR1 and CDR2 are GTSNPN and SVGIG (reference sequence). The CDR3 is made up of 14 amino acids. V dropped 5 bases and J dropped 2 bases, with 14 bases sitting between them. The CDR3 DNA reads TGTGCCTGGGGAGGGGTGGGAGACACAGATACGCAGTATTTT. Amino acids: CAWGGVGDTDTQYF.

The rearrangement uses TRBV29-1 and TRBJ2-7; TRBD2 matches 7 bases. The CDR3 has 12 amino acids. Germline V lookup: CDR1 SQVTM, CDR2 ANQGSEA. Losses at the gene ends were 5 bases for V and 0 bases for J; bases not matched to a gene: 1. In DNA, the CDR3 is TGCAGCGTTACTAGCGTCTCCTACGAGCAGTACTTC. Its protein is CSVTSVSYEQYF.

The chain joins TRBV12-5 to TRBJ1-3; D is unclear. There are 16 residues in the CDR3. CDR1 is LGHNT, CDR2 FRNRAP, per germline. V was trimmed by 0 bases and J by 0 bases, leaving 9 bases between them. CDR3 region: CASGLVLGYSGNTIYF. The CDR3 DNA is TGTGCTAGTGGTTTGGTACTGGGCTACTCTGGAAACACCATATATTTT.

The CDR3 here is CASSLPGVTYNEQFF. CDR3 coding DNA: TGTGCCAGCTCACTTCCAGGGGTCACCTACAATGAGCAGTTCTTC. This chain connects TRBV18 to TRBJ2-1; weak D call: TRBD1 (6 bases). The V and J ends lost 4 bases and 2 bases respectively, with 12 bases between them. CDR3 length equals 15 residues. From germline, CDR1 is KGHSH and CDR2 LQKENI.

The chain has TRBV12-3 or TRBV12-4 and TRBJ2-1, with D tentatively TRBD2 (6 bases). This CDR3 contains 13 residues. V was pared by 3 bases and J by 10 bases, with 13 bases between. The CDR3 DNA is TGTGCCAGCAGTTTTCGGGACTCCCAAGAGCAGTTCTTC. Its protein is CASSFRDSQEQFF.

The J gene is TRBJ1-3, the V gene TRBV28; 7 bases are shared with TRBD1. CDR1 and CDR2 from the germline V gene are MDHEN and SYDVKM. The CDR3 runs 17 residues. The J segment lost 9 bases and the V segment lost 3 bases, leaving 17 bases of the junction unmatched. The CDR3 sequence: CASSLILSGTDRSTIYF. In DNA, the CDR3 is TGTGCCAGCAGTTTGATTCTCTCTGGGACAGACAGAAGCACCATATATTTT. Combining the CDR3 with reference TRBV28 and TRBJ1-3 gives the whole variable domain DVKVTQSSRYLVKRTGEKVFLECVQDMDHENMFWYRQDPGLGLRLIYFSYDVKMKEKGDIPEGYSVSREKKERFSLILESASTNQTSMYLCASSLILSGTDRSTIYFGEGSWLTVV.

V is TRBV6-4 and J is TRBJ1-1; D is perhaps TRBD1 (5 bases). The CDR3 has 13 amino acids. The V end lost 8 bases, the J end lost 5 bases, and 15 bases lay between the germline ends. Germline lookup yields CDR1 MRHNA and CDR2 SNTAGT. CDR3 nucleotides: TGTGCCAGCTCCCCGGGGCGGGGTACTGAAGCTTTCTTT. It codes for CASSPGRGTEAFF.

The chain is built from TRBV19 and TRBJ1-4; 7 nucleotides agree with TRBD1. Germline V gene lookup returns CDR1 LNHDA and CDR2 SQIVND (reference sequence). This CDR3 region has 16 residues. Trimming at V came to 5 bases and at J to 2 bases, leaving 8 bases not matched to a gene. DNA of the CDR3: TGTGCCAGTAGTTCGGGATTGACAGGGACTAATGAAAAACTGTTTTTT. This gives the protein CASSSGLTGTNEKLFF.

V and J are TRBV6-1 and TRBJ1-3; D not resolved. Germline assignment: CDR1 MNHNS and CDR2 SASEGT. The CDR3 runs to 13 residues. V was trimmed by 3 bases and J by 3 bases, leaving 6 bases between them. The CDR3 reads CASSDTVGNTIYF. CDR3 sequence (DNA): TGTGCCAGCAGTGATACAGTTGGAAACACCATATATTTT.

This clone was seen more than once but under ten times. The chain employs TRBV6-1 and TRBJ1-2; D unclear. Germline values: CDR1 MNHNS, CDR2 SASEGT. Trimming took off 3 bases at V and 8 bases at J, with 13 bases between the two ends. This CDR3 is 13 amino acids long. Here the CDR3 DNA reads TGTGCCAGCAGTGAGAGAGGGTCATACGGCTACACCTTC. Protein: CASSERGSYGYTF.

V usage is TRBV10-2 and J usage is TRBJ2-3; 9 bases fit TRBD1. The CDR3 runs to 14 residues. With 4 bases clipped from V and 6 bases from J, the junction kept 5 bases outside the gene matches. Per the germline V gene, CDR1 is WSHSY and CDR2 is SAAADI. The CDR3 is CASSGDREGDTQYF. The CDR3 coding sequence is TGCGCCAGCAGTGGGGACAGGGAGGGGGATACGCAGTATTTT.

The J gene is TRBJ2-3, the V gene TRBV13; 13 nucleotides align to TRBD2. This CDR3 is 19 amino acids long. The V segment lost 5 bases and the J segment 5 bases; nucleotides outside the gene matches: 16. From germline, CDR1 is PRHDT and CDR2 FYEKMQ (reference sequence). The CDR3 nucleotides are TGTGCCAGCAGCCCCTTGTCCCGACTAGCGGGAGGCGGTGGAGATACGCAGTATTTT. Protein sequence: CASSPLSRLAGGGGDTQYF.

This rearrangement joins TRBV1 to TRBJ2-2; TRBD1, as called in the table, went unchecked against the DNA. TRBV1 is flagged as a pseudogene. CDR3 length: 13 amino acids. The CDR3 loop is CTSSPTGAGELFF. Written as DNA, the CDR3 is TGCACCAGCAGCCCGACAGGGGCCGGGGAGCTGTTTTTT.

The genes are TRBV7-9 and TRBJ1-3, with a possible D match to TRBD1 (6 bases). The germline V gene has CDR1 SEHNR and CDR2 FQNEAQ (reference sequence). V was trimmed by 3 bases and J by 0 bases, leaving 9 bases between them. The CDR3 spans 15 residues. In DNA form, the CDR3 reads TGTGCCAGCAGCTTTTCAGGGGTCTCTGGAAACACCATATATTTT. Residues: CASSFSGVSGNTIYF.

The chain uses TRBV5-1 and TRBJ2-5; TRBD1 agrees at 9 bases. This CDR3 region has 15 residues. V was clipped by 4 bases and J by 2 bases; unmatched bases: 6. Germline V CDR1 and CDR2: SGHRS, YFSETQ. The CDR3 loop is CASSKDRGWQETQYF. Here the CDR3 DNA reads TGCGCCAGCAGCAAGGACAGGGGTTGGCAAGAGACCCAGTACTTC.

In nucleotides, the CDR3 is TGTGCCAGCAGCTTTGGGCCCAGCGGTGAAAAACTGTTTTTT. This gives the protein CASSFGPSGEKLFF. This chain links TRBV5-4 with TRBJ1-4, with D uncertain. This CDR3 region has 14 residues. The germline V gene has CDR1 SGHNT and CDR2 YYREEE (reference sequence). The V end was cut by 2 bases, the J end by 7 bases, with 12 bases between. Looking up the rest from reference TRBV5-4 and TRBJ1-4 gives the full variable domain: ETGVTQSPTHLIKTRGQQVTLRCSSQSGHNTVSWYQQALGQGPQFIFQYYREEENGRGNFPPRFSGLQFPNYSSELNVNALELDDSALYLCASSFGPSGEKLFFGSGTQLSVL.

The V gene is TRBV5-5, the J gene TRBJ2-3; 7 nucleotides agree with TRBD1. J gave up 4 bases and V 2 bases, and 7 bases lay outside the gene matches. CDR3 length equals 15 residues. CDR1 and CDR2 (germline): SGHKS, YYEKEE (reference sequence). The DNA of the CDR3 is TGTGCCAGCAGCTTACAAGACAGGGTCGCAGATACGCAGTATTTT. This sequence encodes CASSLQDRVADTQYF.

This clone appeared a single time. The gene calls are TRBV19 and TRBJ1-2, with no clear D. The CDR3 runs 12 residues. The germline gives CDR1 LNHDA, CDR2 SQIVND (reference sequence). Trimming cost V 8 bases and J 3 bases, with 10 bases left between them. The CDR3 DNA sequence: TGTGCCAGTGAAGACACCTACTATGGCTACACCTTC. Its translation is CASEDTYYGYTF.

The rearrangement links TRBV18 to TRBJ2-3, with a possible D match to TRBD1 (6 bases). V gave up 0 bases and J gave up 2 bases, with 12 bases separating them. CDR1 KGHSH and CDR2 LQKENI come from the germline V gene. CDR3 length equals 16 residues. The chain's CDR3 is CASSPPQGTFTDTQYF. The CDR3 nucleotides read TGTGCCAGCTCACCACCGCAGGGGACCTTCACAGATACGCAGTATTTT.